This entry is about one T cell receptor (beta chain). No cognate antigen has been identified for it. Base qualities were left out, and no much larger clone turns up one base away. This sample was included in a study of blood T cell repertoires in COVID-19 (dated by TCRdb to the early 2020s). Broadly, across the study: Samples covering the acute and convalescent phases of COVID-19 were provided by collaborators in the United States, Italy and Spain. The prospective study material was composed of cDNA or gDNA derived from T cells, B-cell-depleted T cells, or PBMCs. Deeply sampled blood TCRbeta repertoires from subjects exposed to, actively infected with, or recovered from COVID-19 were included in the dataset. The repertoires were released in a freely available public database meant as a resource for research on the immune response to SARS-CoV-2. Samples came from the ongoing ImmuneRACE study (first 160 participants) plus 1,254 subjects from 6 global collaborators. Sample metadata almost always included a de-identified subject ID, COVID-19 status, age in years and sex. Where HLA class I and class II types were available, the types were taken from metadata supplied by the sample provider, not from assay-based typing. Results the study describes overall, beyond this receptor: The amount of clinical and demographic metadata varied by source and participant and was provided uncurated.

Enrolling through a virtual design, the prospective study's participants ranged in age from roughly 18 to 95 years and lived across 24 United States geographic areas. In the prospective study, cohorts were assigned on the basis of participant-reported clinical history obtained from a screening survey and a study questionnaire. ImmuneRACE Cohort 3 recovered participants were defined by two consecutive negative NP/OP PCR tests, healthcare professional clearance, or symptom resolution. In the prospective study, mobile phlebotomists collected whole blood, serum and a nasopharyngeal or oropharyngeal swab from each participant. Over an approximately 2-month period, participants in the prospective study had the option of providing additional blood draws and questionnaires. Before DNA extraction, prospective study blood samples were shipped either frozen or at room temperature. The CDR3 runs 13 amino acids, cysteine and phenylalanine included. CDR3 DNA only is kept here, 39 bases in frame from base 1. V and J lose 0 bases and 4 bases, and a span of 9 bases separates them. According to the germline V gene (reference sequence), CDR1 reads GTSNPN and CDR2 reads SVGIG.

TCRbeta CDR3 regions were amplified from genomic DNA using the immunoSEQ Assay, a bias-controlled multiplex PCR. From the authors' description of their analysis: Nucleated cell counts per sample were estimated from amplification of reference gene primers within the assay. To quantify the absolute abundance of each unique TCRbeta CDR3 rearrangement, sequence reads were collapsed and filtered. Productive Simpson clonality was computed per sample as the square root of Simpson's diversity index over productive rearrangements. TCRdb stores this immuneACCESS table with in-frame sequences only. Part of the clones is absent; in the studies checked, under half of the shortfall reflects unresolved V genes, and no reason is known for the rest. The V and J calls and clone size come from that table; D and trimming were worked out from the DNA. The sample contains about 260,000 clones, roughly nine tenths of them found a single time. Of the sample, 2.4% falls within the top ten clones.

Input material: PBMCs or T cells enriched from blood (not recorded which). This sequence uses TRBV30 and TRBJ1-1, with no confidently assigned D gene. This receptor was identified in a young woman who had recovered from COVID-19. The nucleotide sequence is TGTGCCTGGAGTGTACAAGTGGCCACTGAAGCTTTCTTT. This is translated as CAWSVQVATEAFF.